These T cell receptor beta chains were read from a single sample in a study of blood T cell repertoires in COVID-19. Assay used: immunoSEQ multiplex PCR; TCRdb lists only in-frame clones, some missing. There are about 370,000 clones in the sample; around 87% occur only once, and approximately 1% lies in the top ten. Sequencing was done on a sample of PBMCs or T cells enriched from blood (not recorded which). Source of these receptors: a man younger than 35 who had recovered from COVID-19. Both conserved end residues are part of each CDR3. A D gene is named only where the DNA matches it firmly. The size of a clone is reported for some rows only, either as once, few or many, or as a class for expanded clones.

TRBD2	NA	TRBV5-6	TRBJ2-2	TGTGCCAGCAGCTTCCTAGCGGGAGGGCCGGACACCGGGGAGCTGTTTTTT	CASSFLAGGPDTGELFF
TRBD2	NA	TRBV4-2	TRBJ2-1	TGTGCCAGCAGCCAAGCCGGGACTAGCGGTTACAATGAGCAGTTCTTC	CASSQAGTSGYNEQFF
NA	NA	TRBV7-2	TRBJ1-2	TGTGCCAGCAGCGCACAGCTAAACTATGGCTACACCTTC	CASSAQLNYGYTF
TRBD1	few	TRBV2	TRBJ1-2	TGTGCCAGCAGTGAAGCAGGCATTAGGAGGGGGCGACGTGAGGACTATGGCTACACCTTC	CASSEAGIRRGRREDYGYTF
NA	NA	TRBV3-1/TRBV3-2	TRBJ2-1	TGTGCCAGCGGAGGGTCCTCCTACAATGAGCAGTTCTTC	CASGGSSYNEQFF
NA	once	TRBV5-1	TRBJ1-1	TGCGCCAGCAGCCAGCGGGAGACCGGGGGTAATGAAGCTTTCTTT	CASSQRETGGNEAFF
TRBD2	NA	TRBV7-2	TRBJ2-2	TGTGCCAGCAGCTTAGCGGGGGGGTCCACCGGGGAGCTGTTTTTT	CASSLAGGSTGELFF
NA	NA	TRBV10-3	TRBJ2-2	TGTGCCATCAGCGCAGGACTCCTCCAGAACACCGGGGAGCTGTTTTTT	CAISAGLLQNTGELFF
NA	NA	TRBV5-1	TRBJ1-4	TGCGCCAGCAGCTTGGGAGGGAATGAAAAACTGTTTTTT	CASSLGGNEKLFF
TRBD1	NA	TRBV4-1	TRBJ2-2	TGCGCCAGCAGCCAAATTGGACAGGGATCGAACACCGGGGAGCTGTTTTTT	CASSQIGQGSNTGELFF
NA	NA	TRBV7-9	TRBJ1-4	TGTGCCAGCAGCTTGAGTGTCACTAATGAAAAACTGTTTTTT	CASSLSVTNEKLFF
NA	NA	TRBV2	TRBJ1-1	TGTGCCAGCAGCGAGTCGCTGGTAGCTTTCTTT	CASSESLVAFF
NA	NA	TRBV10-1	TRBJ2-1	TGCGCCAGCAGTGTTGGATACGCGGGGGAGCAGTTCTTC	CASSVGYAGEQFF
NA	NA	TRBV3-1/TRBV3-2	TRBJ1-3	TGTGCCAGCAGGGGGTCAGGGGGAAACACCATATATTTT	CASRGSGGNTIYF
TRBD1	NA	TRBV5-1	TRBJ1-5	TGCGCCAGCAGCACGGGACAGGGAAATCAGCCCCAGCATTTT	CASSTGQGNQPQHF
TRBD1	once	TRBV11-3	TRBJ2-7	TGTGCCAGCACCTTAATGACAGGGGGCGTTTCGTACGAGCAGTACTTC	CASTLMTGGVSYEQYF
TRBD2	NA	TRBV27	TRBJ2-5	TGTGCCAGCAAGGGACTAACAATAGAGACCCAGTACTTC	CASKGLTIETQYF
NA	NA	TRBV6-1	TRBJ1-1	TGTGCCAGCAGTGATAGGGGTATTTCTGCGACTGAAGCTTTCTTT	CASSDRGISATEAFF
NA	NA	TRBV3-1/TRBV3-2	TRBJ2-5	TGTGCCAGCAGCCAAGGCCCAGGAGGAGAGACCCAGTACTTC	CASSQGPGGETQYF
NA	NA	TRBV2	TRBJ2-4	TGTGCCAGCAGTGCGAGTGTGCAGGGTGGTTACATTCAGTACTTC	CASSASVQGGYIQYF
NA	NA	TRBV29-1	TRBJ2-2	TGCAGCGGTACTAGCCCGAACACCGGGGAGCTGTTTTTT	CSGTSPNTGELFF
NA	NA	TRBV12-5	TRBJ1-3	TGTGCTAGTGCCGAGGACTGGCGCTCTGGAAACACCATATATTTT	CASAEDWRSGNTIYF
NA	NA	TRBV28	TRBJ1-1	TGTGCCAGCGGAACCGGGACTGCGAACACTGAAGCTTTCTTT	CASGTGTANTEAFF
NA	NA	TRBV11-2	TRBJ1-1	TGTGCCAGCAGCTTAGCACAGGGTAGGTCTGAAGCTTTCTTT	CASSLAQGRSEAFF
NA	NA	TRBV7-8	TRBJ1-3	TGTGCCAGCAGCTCCGAGGGGTTTGAGGGGGAAAACACCATATATTTT	CASSSEGFEGENTIYF
TRBD1	NA	TRBV9	TRBJ1-1	TGTGCCAGCAGCGTTACAGGGGGTTTCGCTGAAGCTTTCTTT	CASSVTGGFAEAFF
TRBD2	once	TRBV3-1/TRBV3-2	TRBJ2-3	TGTGCCAGCAGCCTCCGGGGGGGCCGCACAGATACGCAGTATTTT	CASSLRGGRTDTQYF
TRBD1	NA	TRBV18	TRBJ2-5	TGTGCCAGCTCACCCTCAGGGACAGGGCCCCAAGAGACCCAGTACTTC	CASSPSGTGPQETQYF
NA	NA	TRBV5-1	TRBJ2-3	TGCGCCAGCAGCTTGATGACAGGATCCGTAACAGATACGCAGTATTTT	CASSLMTGSVTDTQYF
NA	once	TRBV7-9	TRBJ1-2	TGTGCCAGCAGCCCCCCAGGGTCTCTCCCCGGCTACACCTTC	CASSPPGSLPGYTF
TRBD2	NA	TRBV7-2	TRBJ2-1	TGTGCCAGCAGCGTCGGGACTAGTGGTGTGAATGAGCAGTTCTTC	CASSVGTSGVNEQFF
NA	few	TRBV7-9	TRBJ2-7	TGTGCCAGCACGGAGGGGTACTTC	CASTEGYF
TRBD1	once	TRBV18	TRBJ2-7	TGTGCCAGCTCACCAGACAGGGGCGACGAGCAGTACTTC	CASSPDRGDEQYF
TRBD1	NA	TRBV5-1	TRBJ2-2	TGCGCCAGCCGAAGGACAGGAGCGAACACCGGGGAGCTGTTTTTT	CASRRTGANTGELFF
NA	NA	TRBV7-3	TRBJ2-7	TGTGCCAGCAGCTTAAGTACAGGCGATTCCTACGAGCAGTACTTC	CASSLSTGDSYEQYF
NA	NA	TRBV20-1	TRBJ1-2	TGCAGTGCTAGGGAGTCGTTCGGCTACACCTTC	CSARESFGYTF
NA	NA	TRBV9	TRBJ2-7	TGTGCCAGCAGCACAGGGACGGCACCATACGAGCAGTACTTC	CASSTGTAPYEQYF
TRBD1	NA	TRBV10-1	TRBJ2-7	TGCGCCAGCCGAGAACAGGGGTTCCACGAGCAGTACTTC	CASREQGFHEQYF
TRBD1	NA	TRBV28	TRBJ1-5	TGTGCCAGCAGTTCCCCGACCCGGGACAGATTCAATCAGCCCCAGCATTTT	CASSSPTRDRFNQPQHF
NA	NA	TRBV6-5	TRBJ2-7	TGTGCCAGCAGCCAACAGGGACCCTACGAGCAGTACTTC	CASSQQGPYEQYF
NA	few	TRBV12-3/TRBV12-4	TRBJ1-4	TGTGCCAGCAGTTTAACGGGTGAAAAACTGTTTTTT	CASSLTGEKLFF
NA	NA	TRBV14	TRBJ1-3	TGTGCCAGCAGCCAAGATATGGCAGTCGGAAACACCATATATTTT	CASSQDMAVGNTIYF
TRBD2	NA	TRBV3-1/TRBV3-2	TRBJ2-3	TGTGCCAGCAGCCATCCTAGCGGGGGGTTTACCCATCAGTATTTT	CASSHPSGGFTHQYF
TRBD1	NA	TRBV10-3	TRBJ1-1	TGTGCCATCAGTGAGCTAGGGGGCAGGGGCACTGAAGCTTTCTTT	CAISELGGRGTEAFF
NA	NA	TRBV7-9	TRBJ1-3	TGTGCCATCACAACAGGGAACTCTGGAAACACCATATATTTT	CAITTGNSGNTIYF
TRBD2	NA	TRBV11-2	TRBJ2-1	TGTGCCAGCAGCTTAGGGGGCCTAGCGGGATATTACAATGAGCAGTTCTTC	CASSLGGLAGYYNEQFF